This T cell receptor beta chain was retrieved from a study of T cells in Graves' hyperthyroidism and ophthalmopathy. Amplification targeted TCR beta CDR3 regions from RNA transcripts. The TCR CDR3 first-round RT-PCR relied on the HTBI primer set. A single record per CDR3 protein comes from TCRdb applying MiXCR to the multiplex PCR reads. The repertoire includes roughly 720,000 distinct CDR3 sequences, approximately 15% of them detected once, and roughly a sixth sits in the top ten. No progression to ophthalmopathy during 18 months of follow-up defined stable disease. There are a few counts of this clonotype. CDR1 and CDR2 from the germline V gene are MDHEN and SYDVKM. The CDR3 is made up of 14 amino acids. V dropped 5 bases and J dropped 5 bases, with 16 bases sitting between them.

The chain links TRBV28 to TRBJ2-7; D remains unclear. The clonotype was recovered from a man aged 50 to 60 with Graves' hyperthyroidism. Sequenced sample: blood. CDR3 sequence: CASSNPRALNEQYF. The CDR3 DNA reads as TGTGCCAGCAGTAACCCCCGGGCCCTCAACGAGCAGTACTTC.